The clone carrying this T cell receptor (beta chain) turned up a few times. Antigen unknown. No patient received treatment before thyroid surgery. The sample belongs to a study of metastatic and nonmetastatic thyroid tumors. For the study at large: Malignant thyroid and benign thyroid patients provided blood and tumor or nodule tissue whose repertoires were compared. Whole-study findings and limits: Reported TCR beta diversity, measured in blood and tumor, was significantly higher for malignant thyroid tumors than for benign nodules.

The V segment lost 2 bases and the J segment 0 bases; nucleotides outside the gene matches: 5. This CDR3 is built from 16 residues. Per germline, CDR1 MNHEY and CDR2 SVGEGT. Original processing methods: To classify distant metastasis in papillary thyroid cancer, a model was built from CDR3 differences across clinicopathological groups. With MiXCR, TCRdb called clones anew from the PCR reads. The V and J calls come from TCRdb's annotation, not from the publication. The data hold tens of thousands of clones, with about 23% observed a single time. This TCR derives from a male donor with papillary thyroid cancer or a benign thyroid nodule (not recorded which). Some clones in this sample may be carry-over from other donors' samples. What was sequenced was blood. V is TRBV6-2 or TRBV6-3 and J is TRBJ2-7; 9 bases agree with TRBD2. The DNA for the CDR3 is TGTGCCAGCAGTTACGGGACTAGCTATGCCTCCTACGAGCAGTACTTC. It codes for CASSYGTSYASYEQYF.